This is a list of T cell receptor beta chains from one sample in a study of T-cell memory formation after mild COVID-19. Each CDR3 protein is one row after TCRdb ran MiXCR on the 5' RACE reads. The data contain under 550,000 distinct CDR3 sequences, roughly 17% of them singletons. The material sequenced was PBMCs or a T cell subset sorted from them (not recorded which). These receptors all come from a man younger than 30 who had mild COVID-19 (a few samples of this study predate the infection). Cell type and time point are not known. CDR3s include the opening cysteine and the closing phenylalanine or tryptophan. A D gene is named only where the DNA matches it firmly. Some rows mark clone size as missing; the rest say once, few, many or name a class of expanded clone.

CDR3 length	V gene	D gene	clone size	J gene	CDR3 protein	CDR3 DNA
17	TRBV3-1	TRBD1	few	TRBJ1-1	CASSPQSLRGQGTEAFF	TGTGCCAGCAGCCCGCAGAGCCTCAGGGGGCAGGGGACTGAAGCTTTCTTT
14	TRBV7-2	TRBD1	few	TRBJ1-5	CASSRTGIDQPQHF	TGTGCCAGCAGCCGGACAGGGATCGATCAGCCCCAGCATTTT
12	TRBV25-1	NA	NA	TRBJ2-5	CASSSGKETQYF	TGTGCCAGCAGTTCAGGGAAAGAGACCCAGTACTTC
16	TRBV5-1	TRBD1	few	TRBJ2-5	CASSLVQTGGGETQYF	TGCGCCAGCAGCTTGGTTCAGACAGGGGGTGGTGAGACCCAGTACTTC
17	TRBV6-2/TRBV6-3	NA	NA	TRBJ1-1	CASSLQVRLLEGTEAFF	TGTGCCAGCAGTTTACAGGTTCGCCTGCTGGAGGGCACTGAAGCTTTCTTT
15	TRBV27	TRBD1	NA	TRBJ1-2	CASSLSPDRAGGYTF	TGTGCCAGCAGTTTATCCCCGGACAGGGCTGGGGGCTACACCTTC
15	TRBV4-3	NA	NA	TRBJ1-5	CASSQDRAGDRPQHF	TGCGCCAGCAGCCAAGATCGGGCAGGGGACCGGCCCCAGCATTTT
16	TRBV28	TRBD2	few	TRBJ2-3	CASSFVSGGVIDTQYF	TGTGCCAGCAGTTTTGTAAGCGGGGGGGTGATAGATACGCAGTATTTT
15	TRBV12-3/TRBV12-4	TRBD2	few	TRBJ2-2	CASSLRDYFTGELFF	TGTGCCAGCAGCCTCCGGGACTATTTCACCGGGGAGCTGTTTTTT
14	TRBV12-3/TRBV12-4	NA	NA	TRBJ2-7	CASSLLPGSYEQYF	TGTGCCAGCAGTTTACTTCCAGGCTCCTACGAGCAGTACTTC
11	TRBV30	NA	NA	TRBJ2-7	CAWSPSYEQYF	TGTGCCTGGAGTCCCAGCTACGAGCAGTACTTC
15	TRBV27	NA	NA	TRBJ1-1	CASRTSRGTNTEAFF	TGTGCCAGCAGAACTTCACGGGGGACGAACACTGAAGCTTTCTTT
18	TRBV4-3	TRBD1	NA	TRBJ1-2	CASSSSKGQAQANYGYTF	TGCGCCAGCAGCTCTTCGAAGGGACAGGCACAAGCTAACTATGGCTACACCTTC
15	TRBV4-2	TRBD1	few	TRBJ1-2	CASSLSQGERDGYTF	TGTGCCAGCAGCCTGTCTCAGGGGGAGAGGGATGGCTACACCTTC
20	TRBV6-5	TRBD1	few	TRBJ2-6	CASSYWGGSTGALRANVLTF	TGTGCCAGCAGTTACTGGGGTGGGTCTACAGGGGCGCTCCGGGCCAACGTCCTGACTTTC
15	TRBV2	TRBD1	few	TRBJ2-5	CASRDTGTVEETQYF	TGTGCCAGCAGAGACACCGGGACAGTCGAAGAGACCCAGTACTTC
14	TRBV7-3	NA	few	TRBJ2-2	CASSVSQVTGELFF	TGTGCCAGCAGCGTCTCCCAGGTGACCGGGGAGCTGTTTTTT
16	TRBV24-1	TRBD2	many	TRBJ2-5	CATSEGLLADQETQYF	TGTGCCACCAGTGAGGGGTTACTAGCGGACCAAGAGACCCAGTACTTC
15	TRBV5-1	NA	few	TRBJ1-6	CASSLGVTANSPLHF	TGCGCCAGCAGCTTGGGGGTAACGGCAAATTCACCCCTCCACTTT
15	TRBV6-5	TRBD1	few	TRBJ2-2	CASSLGQGRSGELFF	TGTGCCAGCAGTTTAGGACAGGGGCGTTCCGGGGAGCTGTTTTTT
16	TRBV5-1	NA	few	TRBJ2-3	CASSAITRASTDTQYF	TGCGCCAGCAGCGCGATAACACGGGCTAGCACAGATACGCAGTATTTT
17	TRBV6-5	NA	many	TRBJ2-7	CASSYLGPTGAPYEQYF	TGTGCCAGCAGTTACTTGGGGCCGACGGGGGCACCCTACGAGCAGTACTTC
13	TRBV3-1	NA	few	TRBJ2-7	CASSQGVIYEQYF	TGTGCCAGCAGCCAAGGAGTGATCTACGAGCAGTACTTC
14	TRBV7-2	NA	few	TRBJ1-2	CASSAGTMNYGYTF	TGTGCCAGCAGCGCAGGGACAATGAACTATGGCTACACCTTC
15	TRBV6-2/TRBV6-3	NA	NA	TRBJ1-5	CASSPTGNGNQPQHF	TGTGCCAGCAGTCCCACAGGGAACGGGAATCAGCCCCAGCATTTT
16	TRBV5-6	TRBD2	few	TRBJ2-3	CASSLVASGGTDTQYF	TGTGCCAGCAGCTTGGTGGCTAGCGGGGGCACAGATACGCAGTATTTT
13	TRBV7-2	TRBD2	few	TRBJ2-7	CASLLAGGYEQYF	TGTGCCAGCTTACTAGCGGGGGGATACGAGCAGTACTTC